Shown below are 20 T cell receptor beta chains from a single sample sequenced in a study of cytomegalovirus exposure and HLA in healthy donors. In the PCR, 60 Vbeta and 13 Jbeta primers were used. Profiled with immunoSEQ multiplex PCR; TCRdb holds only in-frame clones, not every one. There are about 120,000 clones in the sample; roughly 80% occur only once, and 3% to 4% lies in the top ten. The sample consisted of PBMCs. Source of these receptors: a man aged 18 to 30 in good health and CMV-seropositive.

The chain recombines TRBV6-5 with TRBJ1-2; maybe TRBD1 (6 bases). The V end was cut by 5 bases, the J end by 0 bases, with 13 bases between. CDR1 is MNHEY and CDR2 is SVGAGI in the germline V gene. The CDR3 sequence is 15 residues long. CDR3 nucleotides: TGTGCCAGCAGTCCCCTCGGACAGCCTAACTATGGCTACACCTTC. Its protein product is CASSPLGQPNYGYTF.

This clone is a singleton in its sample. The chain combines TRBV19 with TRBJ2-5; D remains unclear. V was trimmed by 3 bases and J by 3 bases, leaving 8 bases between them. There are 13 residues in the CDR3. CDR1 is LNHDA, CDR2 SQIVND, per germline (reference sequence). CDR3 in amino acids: CASSMNQEETQYF. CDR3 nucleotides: TGTGCCAGTAGTATGAACCAGGAAGAGACCCAGTACTTC.

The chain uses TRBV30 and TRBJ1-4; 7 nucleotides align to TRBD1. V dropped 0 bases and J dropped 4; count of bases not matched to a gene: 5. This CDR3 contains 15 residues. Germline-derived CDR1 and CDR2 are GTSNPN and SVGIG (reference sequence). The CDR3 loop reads CAWSVDRVDNEKLFF. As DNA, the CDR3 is TGTGCCTGGAGTGTTGACAGGGTGGATAATGAAAAACTGTTTTTT. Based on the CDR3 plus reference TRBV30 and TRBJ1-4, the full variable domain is SQTIHQWPATLVQPVGSPLSLECTVEGTSNPNLYWYRQAAGRGLQLLFYSVGIGQISSEVPQNLSASRPQDRQFILSSKKLLLSDSGFYLCAWSVDRVDNEKLFFGSGTQLSVL.

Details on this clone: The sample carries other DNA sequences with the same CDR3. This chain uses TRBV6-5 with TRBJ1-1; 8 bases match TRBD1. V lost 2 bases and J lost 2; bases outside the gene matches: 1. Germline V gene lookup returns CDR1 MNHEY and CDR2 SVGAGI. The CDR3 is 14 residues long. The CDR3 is CASSYGQGNTEAFF. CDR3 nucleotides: TGTGCCAGCAGTTACGGACAGGGCAACACTGAAGCTTTCTTT.

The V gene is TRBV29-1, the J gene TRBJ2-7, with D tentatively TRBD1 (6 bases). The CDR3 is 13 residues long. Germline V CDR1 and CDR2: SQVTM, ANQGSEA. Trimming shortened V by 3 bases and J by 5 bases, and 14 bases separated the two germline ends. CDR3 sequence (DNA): TGCAGCGTTGAGGCGAGTCGGGACAACGAGCAGTACTTC. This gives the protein CSVEASRDNEQYF.

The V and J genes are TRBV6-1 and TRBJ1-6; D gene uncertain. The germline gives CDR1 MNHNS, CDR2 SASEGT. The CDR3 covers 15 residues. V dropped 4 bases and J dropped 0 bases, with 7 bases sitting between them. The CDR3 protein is CASSVESSYNSPLHF. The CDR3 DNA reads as TGTGCCAGCAGTGTAGAGAGCTCCTATAATTCACCCCTCCACTTT.

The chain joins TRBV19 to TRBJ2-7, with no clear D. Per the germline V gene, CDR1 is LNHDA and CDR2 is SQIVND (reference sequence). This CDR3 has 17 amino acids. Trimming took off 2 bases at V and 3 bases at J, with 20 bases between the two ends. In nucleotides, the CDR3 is TGTGCCAGTAGTATAAGCACCCGGATTCGAGCGTGCTACGAGCAGTACTTC. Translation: CASSISTRIRACYEQYF.

The CDR3 region is CASSPDPREQFF. CDR3 coding DNA: TGTGCCAGCTCTCCCGACCCCAGGGAGCAGTTCTTC. The chain carries TRBV18 and TRBJ2-1; D gene ambiguous. V lost 6 bases, J lost 10 bases, and 13 bases lay in between. The CDR3 is 12 residues long. Germline CDR1 reads KGHSH; CDR2 reads LQKENI.

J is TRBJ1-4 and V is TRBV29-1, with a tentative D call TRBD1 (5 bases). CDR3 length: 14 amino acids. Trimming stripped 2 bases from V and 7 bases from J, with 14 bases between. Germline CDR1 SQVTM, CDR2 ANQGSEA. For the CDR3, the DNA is TGCAGCGTTGAAATGCAGGGCCCCGTTGAAAAACTGTTTTTT. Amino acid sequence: CSVEMQGPVEKLFF. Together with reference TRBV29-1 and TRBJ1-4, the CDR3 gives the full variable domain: SAVISQKPSRDICQRGTSLTIQCQVDSQVTMMFWYRQQPGQSLTLIATANQGSEATYESGFVIDKFPISRPNLTFSTLTVSNMSPEDSSIYLCSVEMQGPVEKLFFGSGTQLSVL.

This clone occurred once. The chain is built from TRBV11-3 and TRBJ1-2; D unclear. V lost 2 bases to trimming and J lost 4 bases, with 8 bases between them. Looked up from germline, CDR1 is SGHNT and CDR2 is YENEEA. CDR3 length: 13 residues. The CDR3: CASSLTGGYGYTF. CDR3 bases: TGTGCCAGCAGCTTAACGGGAGGCTATGGCTACACCTTC.

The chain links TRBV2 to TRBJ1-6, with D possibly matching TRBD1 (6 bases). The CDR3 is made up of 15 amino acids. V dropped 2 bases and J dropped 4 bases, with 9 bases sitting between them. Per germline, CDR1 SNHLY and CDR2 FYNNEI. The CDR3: CASSETTGYNSPLHF. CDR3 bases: TGTGCCAGCAGTGAAACAACAGGGTATAATTCACCCCTCCACTTT.

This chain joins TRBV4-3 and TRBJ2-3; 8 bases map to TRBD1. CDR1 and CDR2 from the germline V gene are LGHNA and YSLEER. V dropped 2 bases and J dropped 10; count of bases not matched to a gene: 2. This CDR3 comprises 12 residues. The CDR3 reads CASSQLQGAQYF. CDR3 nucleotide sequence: TGCGCCAGCAGCCAATTACAGGGGGCGCAGTATTTT.

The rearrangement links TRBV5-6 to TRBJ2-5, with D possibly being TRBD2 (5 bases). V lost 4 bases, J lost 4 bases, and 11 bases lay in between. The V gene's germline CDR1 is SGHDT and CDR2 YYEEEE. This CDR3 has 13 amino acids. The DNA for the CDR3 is TGTGCCAGCAGCCCCGGGGTAGCAGAGACCCAGTACTTC. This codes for CASSPGVAETQYF.

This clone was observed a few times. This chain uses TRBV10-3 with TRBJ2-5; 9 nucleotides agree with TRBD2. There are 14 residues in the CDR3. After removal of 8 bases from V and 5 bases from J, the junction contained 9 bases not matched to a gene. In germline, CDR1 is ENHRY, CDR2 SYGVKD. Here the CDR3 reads CAIARSSGTETQYF. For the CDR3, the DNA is TGTGCCATCGCGCGGTCTAGCGGGACGGAGACCCAGTACTTC.

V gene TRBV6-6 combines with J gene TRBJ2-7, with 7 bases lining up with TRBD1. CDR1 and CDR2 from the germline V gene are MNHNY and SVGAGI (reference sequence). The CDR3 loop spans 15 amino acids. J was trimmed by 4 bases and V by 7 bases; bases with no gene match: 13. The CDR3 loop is CASKQTTGTEYEQYF. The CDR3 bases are TGTGCCAGCAAACAGACGACCGGGACAGAGTACGAGCAGTACTTC.

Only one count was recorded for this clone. The CDR3 bases are TGTGCCAGTAGCCCCTCCGGGACAGGGTATGAAAAACTGTTTTTT. This gives the protein CASSPSGTGYEKLFF. The J gene is TRBJ1-4, the V gene TRBV19; 9 bases fit TRBD1. V lost 6 bases, J lost 6 bases, and 8 bases stayed unmatched. The V gene's germline CDR1 is LNHDA and CDR2 SQIVND (reference sequence). The CDR3 runs to 15 residues. The full variable domain, rest sourced from reference TRBV19 and TRBJ1-4, is DGGITQSPKYLFRKEGQNVTLSCEQNLNHDAMYWYRQDPGQGLRLIYYSQIVNDFQKGDIAEGYSVSREKKESFPLTVTSAQKNPTAFYLCASSPSGTGYEKLFFGSGTQLSVL.

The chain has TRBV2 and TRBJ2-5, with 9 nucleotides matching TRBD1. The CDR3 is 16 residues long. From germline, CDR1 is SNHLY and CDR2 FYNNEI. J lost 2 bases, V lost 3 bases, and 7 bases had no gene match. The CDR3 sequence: CASSELRDREQETQYF. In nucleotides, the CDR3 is TGTGCCAGCAGTGAGTTACGGGACAGGGAACAAGAGACCCAGTACTTC.

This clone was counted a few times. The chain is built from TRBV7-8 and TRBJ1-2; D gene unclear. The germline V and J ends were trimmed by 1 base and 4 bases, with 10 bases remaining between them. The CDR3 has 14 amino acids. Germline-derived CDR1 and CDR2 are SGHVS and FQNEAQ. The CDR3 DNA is TGTGCCAGCAGCTTAGGTCCCCAGGTCTATGGCTACACCTTC. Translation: CASSLGPQVYGYTF.

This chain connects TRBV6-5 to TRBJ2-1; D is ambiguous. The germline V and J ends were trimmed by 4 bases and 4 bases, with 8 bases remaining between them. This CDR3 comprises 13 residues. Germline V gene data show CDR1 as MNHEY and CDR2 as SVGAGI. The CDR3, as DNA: TGTGCCAGCAGTTCCCCATCATACAATGAGCAGTTCTTC. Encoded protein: CASSSPSYNEQFF.

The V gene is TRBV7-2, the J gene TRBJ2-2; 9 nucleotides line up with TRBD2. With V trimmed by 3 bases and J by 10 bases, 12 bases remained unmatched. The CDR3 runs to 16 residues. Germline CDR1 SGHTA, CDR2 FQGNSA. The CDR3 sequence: CASSFSGLAAPEELFF. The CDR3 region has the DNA TGTGCCAGCAGCTTCTCGGGACTAGCCGCTCCGGAGGAGCTGTTTTTT.